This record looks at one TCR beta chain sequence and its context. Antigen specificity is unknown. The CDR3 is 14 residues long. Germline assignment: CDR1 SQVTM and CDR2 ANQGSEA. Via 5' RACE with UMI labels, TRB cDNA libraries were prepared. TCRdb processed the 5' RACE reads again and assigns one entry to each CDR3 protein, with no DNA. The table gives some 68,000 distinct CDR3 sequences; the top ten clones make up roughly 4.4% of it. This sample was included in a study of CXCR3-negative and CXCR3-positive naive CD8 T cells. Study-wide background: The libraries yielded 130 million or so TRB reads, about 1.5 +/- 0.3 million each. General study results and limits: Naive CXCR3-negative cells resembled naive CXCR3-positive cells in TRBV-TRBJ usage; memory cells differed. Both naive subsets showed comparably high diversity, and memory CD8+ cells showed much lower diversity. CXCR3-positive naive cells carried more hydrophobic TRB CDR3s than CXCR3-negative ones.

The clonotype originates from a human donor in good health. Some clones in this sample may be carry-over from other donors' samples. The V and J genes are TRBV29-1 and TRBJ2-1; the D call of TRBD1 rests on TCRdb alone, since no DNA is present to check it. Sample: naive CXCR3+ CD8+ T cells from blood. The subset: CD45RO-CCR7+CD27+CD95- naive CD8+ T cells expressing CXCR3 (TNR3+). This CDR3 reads CSVNPGSSYNEQFF.